This T cell receptor beta chain is from a study of T-cell memory formation after mild COVID-19. Turning to the study itself: Clustering of TCRs was largely donor specific.

From the 5' RACE reads, TCRdb called clonotypes with MiXCR, one entry per CDR3 protein. This table holds roughly 47,000 distinct CDR3 sequences, approximately 8% found once. The source material was PBMCs or a T cell subset sorted from them (not recorded which). This sequence originates from a man younger than 35 who had mild COVID-19 (a few samples of this study predate the infection). Cell type and time point are not known.

Written as DNA, the CDR3 is TGTGCCAGCAGCTTGCTAGGGATTTACGAGCAGTACTTC. This encodes CASSLLGIYEQYF. This sequence joins TRBV7-9 and TRBJ2-7; D remains ambiguous. The CDR3 has 13 residues. The ends were cut back, 3 bases at V and 4 bases at J, with 10 bases in the middle. Germline CDR1 SEHNR, CDR2 FQNEAQ (reference sequence).